Listed below are T cell receptor beta chains from one sample, sequenced in a study of type 1 and type 2 diabetes patients. TCRdb redid the calling of the multiplex PCR reads with MiXCR, one entry per CDR3 protein. The repertoire holds 280,000 or so distinct CDR3 sequences, with approximately 50% as singletons. The material sequenced was peripheral blood mononuclear cells (PBMCs). The source of these receptors is a man between 18 and 35 years old with type 2 diabetes. Both conserved end residues are part of each CDR3.

CDR3 protein,J gene,V gene
CASSLNAYEQYF,TRBJ2-7,TRBV5-1
CASSLRLNTEAFF,TRBJ1-1,TRBV7-8
CASSPDRGGYEQYF,TRBJ2-7,TRBV7-3
CASSAGTGSTDTQYF,TRBJ2-3,TRBV19
CASSIAGGNYNEQFF,TRBJ2-1,TRBV10-2
CASSEITVWTETSTDTQYF,TRBJ2-3,TRBV2
CASTSDRAVLNYGYTF,TRBJ1-2,TRBV19
CASSLDMAQPQHF,TRBJ1-5,TRBV12-3/TRBV12-4
CASTLTGREKLFF,TRBJ1-4,TRBV28
CSARDWAAPSYEQYF,TRBJ2-7,TRBV20-1
CSAYLQGARGYTF,TRBJ1-2,TRBV20-1
CASRSPGTPGGYGYTF,TRBJ1-2,TRBV28
CASNLSGSGNTIYF,TRBJ1-3,TRBV28
CASSLAPDRGQYF,TRBJ2-7,TRBV7-8
CASSPAGGLTQYF,TRBJ2-5,TRBV2
CASSLAWEQPQHF,TRBJ1-5,TRBV7-2
CASSRRISLTLHF,TRBJ1-6,TRBV7-9
CASSLSTDRGSYEQYF,TRBJ2-7,TRBV28
CASIDDRGGNYGYTF,TRBJ1-2,TRBV19
CASQNRGESPLHF,TRBJ1-6,TRBV10-3
CASTQGGSTEALF,TRBJ1-1,TRBV12-3/TRBV12-4
CASSQDRDTTYEQYF,TRBJ2-7,TRBV4-3
CSAGTSGSPNEQFF,NA,TRBV20-1
CASNNPNNEQFF,TRBJ2-1,TRBV6-5
CSAARTRGREKLFF,TRBJ1-4,TRBV20-1
CASSLGGNEKLFF,TRBJ1-4,TRBV7-6
CASSESGRYEQYF,TRBJ2-7,TRBV25-1
CAISEARNGGERYF,TRBJ2-7,TRBV10-3
CASSPRTGGGYEQYF,TRBJ2-7,TRBV19
CASRPDRGGGETQYF,TRBJ2-5,TRBV19
CASSTGGGAAYKQYF,TRBJ2-7,TRBV6-4
CASSDFSGPYGYTF,TRBJ1-2,TRBV6-1
CAIRASTGVYEQYF,TRBJ2-7,TRBV10-3
CASSHTGQGSPLHF,TRBJ1-6,TRBV4-3
CATSSRTGGVSTGELFF,TRBJ2-2,TRBV15
CSARDIPTRSPDTQYF,TRBJ2-3,TRBV20-1
CASSESGQGHYGYTF,TRBJ1-2,TRBV10-2
CASSEGGAGYYNEQFF,TRBJ2-1,TRBV25-1
CSARDYRARTGELFF,TRBJ2-2,TRBV20-1
CASSTRPPGQGFNKQFF,TRBJ2-1,TRBV19
CSADQQGGTEAFF,TRBJ1-1,TRBV20-1
CASSVTGNAEAFF,TRBJ1-1,TRBV9
CASSIEGRKTQYF,TRBJ2-5,TRBV19
CASNGPFQETQYF,TRBJ2-5,TRBV14
CATIPQRQGGMNTEAFF,TRBJ1-1,TRBV24-1
CASSIGSLGRSNEQFF,TRBJ2-1,TRBV19
CAWSAGLNTGELFF,TRBJ2-2,TRBV30
CASSPLAVGQLVGYTF,TRBJ1-2,TRBV19
CASRRSGTDTQYF,TRBJ2-3,TRBV6-5
CASSMSRVGINSNQPQHF,TRBJ1-5,TRBV19
CASSKRGYPYERYF,TRBJ2-7,TRBV19
CASSPRLADTDTQYF,TRBJ2-3,TRBV19
CASSPTASAGESPYF,TRBJ2-5,TRBV18